This T cell receptor beta chain emerged from a study of blood T cell repertoires in COVID-19. CDR3 length equals 13 residues. Germline V gene sequence: CDR1 SGHDT, CDR2 YYEEEE. V was pared by 5 bases and J by 1 base, with 9 bases between. In the authors' methods: Amplification with reference gene primers provided the estimates of nucleated cell counts. TCRdb keeps only in-frame clones here, not all; method: immunoSEQ multiplex PCR. The V and J calls and clone size are taken from that table; D and trimming were inferred from the DNA. Of about 150,000 clones detected, roughly 87% appear once; the ten largest clones hold over 0.85%.

The sequence derives from a woman in her fifties or sixties with acute or convalescent COVID-19. The chain couples TRBV5-6 to TRBJ1-1; D perhaps matches TRBD1 (5 bases). The specimen sequenced was peripheral blood. In DNA, the CDR3 is TGTGCCAGCAGATCAACAGGGAACACTGAAGCTTTCTTT. This translates into CASRSTGNTEAFF.